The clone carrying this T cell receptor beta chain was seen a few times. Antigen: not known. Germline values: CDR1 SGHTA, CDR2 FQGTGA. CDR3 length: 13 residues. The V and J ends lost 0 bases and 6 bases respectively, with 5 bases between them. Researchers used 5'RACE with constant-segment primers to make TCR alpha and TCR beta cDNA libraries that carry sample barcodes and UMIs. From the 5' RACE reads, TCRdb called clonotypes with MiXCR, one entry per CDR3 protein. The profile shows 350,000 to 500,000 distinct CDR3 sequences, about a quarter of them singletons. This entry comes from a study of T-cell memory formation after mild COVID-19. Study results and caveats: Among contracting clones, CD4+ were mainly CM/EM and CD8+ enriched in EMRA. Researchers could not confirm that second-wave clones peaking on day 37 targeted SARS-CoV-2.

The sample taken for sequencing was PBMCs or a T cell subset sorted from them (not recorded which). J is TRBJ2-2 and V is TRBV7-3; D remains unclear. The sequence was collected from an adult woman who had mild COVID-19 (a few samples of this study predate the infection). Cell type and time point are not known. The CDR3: CASSLTHPGELFF. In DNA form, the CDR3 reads TGTGCCAGCAGCTTAACCCACCCCGGGGAGCTGTTTTTT.